One TCR beta chain is described in this entry. Between the trimmed V and J ends, which lost 2 bases and 1 base, there was a span of 11 bases. The length of the CDR3 is 15 residues. The germline V gene encodes CDR1 LGHDT and CDR2 YNNKEL (reference sequence). This entry comes from a study of blood T cell repertoires in COVID-19. Across the study: The samples span acute and convalescent COVID-19 from the United States, Italy and Spain.

The assay was immunoSEQ multiplex PCR, and TCRdb's table has in-frame clones only and misses some. The sample shows about 140,000 clones, 65% to 80% of them seen only once. The V call is TRBV3-1 (or the pseudogene TRBV3-2), the J call TRBJ1-2; D unresolved. This sequence originates from a man at least 80 years old with acute or convalescent COVID-19. Input material: peripheral blood. The CDR3 spells CASSQSGRNNYGYTF. CDR3 DNA sequence: TGTGCCAGCAGCCAAAGTGGCCGTAATAACTATGGCTACACCTTC.